Detailed here is one T cell receptor beta chain. These data are taken from a study of CD8 T cells in Susac syndrome. Reverse transcription used about 0.5 to 1 ug RNA and random hexamers. The amplification used immunoSEQ multiplex PCR on TCR beta CDR3; it spanned 54 Vbeta and 13 Jbeta. Each CDR3 protein gets one entry after TCRdb re-called the immunoSEQ multiplex PCR reads with MiXCR. Counted here are 200,000 or so distinct CDR3 sequences, approximately 94% occurring once; the ten biggest clones make up 0.093%. From blood CD8+ and CD4+ T cells, the TCR beta chain was sequenced. The multiple sclerosis controls were treatment-naive patients, and their relapsing-remitting disease was stable or active. Through negative isolation, CD4+ and CD8+ T cells were obtained, while TEMRA cells were enriched using FACS. This CDR3 contains 16 residues. V gave up 8 bases and J gave up 6 bases; unmatched junction bases: 12. Germline lookup yields CDR1 WSHSY and CDR2 SAAADI.

The source of this sequence is a human donor with multiple sclerosis. Sequenced material: CD4+ T cells from PBMCs. V is TRBV10-2 and J is TRBJ2-1; TRBD2 matches at 11 bases. CDR3 DNA sequence: TGCGCCAGCGCAGGAATAGCGGGGGGGCCCGGCAATGAGCAGTTCTTC. Amino acids: CASAGIAGGPGNEQFF.